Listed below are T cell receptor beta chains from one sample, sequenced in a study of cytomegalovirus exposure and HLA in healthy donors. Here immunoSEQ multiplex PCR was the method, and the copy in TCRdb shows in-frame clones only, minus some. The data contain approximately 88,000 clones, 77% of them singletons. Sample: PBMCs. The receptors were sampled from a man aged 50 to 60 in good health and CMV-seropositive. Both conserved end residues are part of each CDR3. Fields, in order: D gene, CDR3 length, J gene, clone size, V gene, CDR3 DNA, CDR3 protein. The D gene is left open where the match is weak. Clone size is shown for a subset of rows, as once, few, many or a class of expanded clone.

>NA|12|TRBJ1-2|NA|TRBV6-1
TGTGCCAGCAGCCCACAGGGTTATGGCTACACCTTC
CASSPQGYGYTF
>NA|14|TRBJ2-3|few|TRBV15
TGTGCCACCAGCGGGGGCTCTAGCACAGATACGCAGTATTTT
CATSGGSSTDTQYF
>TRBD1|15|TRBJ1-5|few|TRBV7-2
TGTGCCAGCAGCCGGGACAGCTATAGCAATCAGCCCCAGCATTTT
CASSRDSYSNQPQHF
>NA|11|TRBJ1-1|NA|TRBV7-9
TGTGCCAGCAGCTTAGGAGGGGAAGCTTTCTTT
CASSLGGEAFF
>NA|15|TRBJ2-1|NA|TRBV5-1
TGCGCCAGCAGCCCCGGGTCCACAGGGAGTAATGAGCAGTTCTTC
CASSPGSTGSNEQFF
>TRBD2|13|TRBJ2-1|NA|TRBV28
TGTGCCAGCAGTTTAGGACTAGTCGATGAGCAGTTCTTC
CASSLGLVDEQFF
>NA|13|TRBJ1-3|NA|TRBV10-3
TGTGCCATCAGTGAAATAGCTGGAAACACCATATATTTT
CAISEIAGNTIYF
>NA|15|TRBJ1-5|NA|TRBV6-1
TGTGCCAGCAGTGAACTTGACAGGTCTCTGAAGCCCCAGCATTTT
CASSELDRSLKPQHF
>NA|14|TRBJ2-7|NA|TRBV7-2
TGTGCCAGCAGCTCCACATTTAACGCTTACGAGCAGTACTTC
CASSSTFNAYEQYF
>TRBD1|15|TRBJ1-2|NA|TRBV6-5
TGTGCCAGCAGTTACGTAGACAGGGACAACTATGGCTACCCCTTC
CASSYVDRDNYGYPF
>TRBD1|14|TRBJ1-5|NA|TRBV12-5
TGTGCTAGTGGTGCCGGGACAGGGAGTCAGCCCCAGCATTTT
CASGAGTGSQPQHF
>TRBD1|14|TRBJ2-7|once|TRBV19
TGTGCCAGTAGGGCGGACAGGGGTTCCTACGAGCAGTACTTC
CASRADRGSYEQYF
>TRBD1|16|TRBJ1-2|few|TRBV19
TGTGCCAGTAGCCGTGTCGGGGACAGCCTTAACTATGGCTACACCTTC
CASSRVGDSLNYGYTF
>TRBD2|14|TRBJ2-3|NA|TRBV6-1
TGTGCCAGCTGGACTAGCGGGGGGGCAGATACGCAGTATTTT
CASWTSGGADTQYF
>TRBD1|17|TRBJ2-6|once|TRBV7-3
TGTGCCAGCAGCTCCGGGACAGGGGGCTCTGGGGCCAACGTCCTGACTTTC
CASSSGTGGSGANVLTF
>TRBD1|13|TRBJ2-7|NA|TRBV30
TGTGCCGGAACCGGGACAGAATTATACGAGCAGTACTTC
CAGTGTELYEQYF
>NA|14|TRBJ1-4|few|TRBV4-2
TGTGCCAGCAGCCTTCTAGGACAGCGAGAAAAACTGTTTTTT
CASSLLGQREKLFF
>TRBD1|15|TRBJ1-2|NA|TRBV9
TGTGCCAGCAGCGTGGCGGACAGGGGCCCCTATGGCTACACCTTC
CASSVADRGPYGYTF
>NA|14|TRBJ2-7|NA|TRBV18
TGTGCCAGCTCCCAGGCTACGGACACCTACGAGCAGTACTTC
CASSQATDTYEQYF
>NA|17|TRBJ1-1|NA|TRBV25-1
TGTGCCAGCAGTGAACCAAGGGGGAGGGCAGGGCGGACTGAAGCTTTCTTT
CASSEPRGRAGRTEAFF
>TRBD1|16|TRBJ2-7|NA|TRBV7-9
TGTGCCAGCAGCCCTAGGGGACAGGGGGGTTTTTCCGAGCAGTACTTC
CASSPRGQGGFSEQYF
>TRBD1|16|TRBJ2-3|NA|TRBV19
TGTGCCAGTACGGACAGGGCCCTCGGGGAATCAGATACGCAGTATTTT
CASTDRALGESDTQYF
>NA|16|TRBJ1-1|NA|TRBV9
TGTGCCAGCAGCGCCCACCTTCAGGCCCTGGTCACTGAAGCTTTCTTT
CASSAHLQALVTEAFF
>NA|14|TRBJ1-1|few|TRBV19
TGTGCCAGTAGTGTTACAGGGTTGAACACTGAAGCTTTCTTT
CASSVTGLNTEAFF
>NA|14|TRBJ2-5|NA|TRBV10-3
TGTGCCATCAGTGACCCCCTAACAGGGGAGACCCAGTACTTC
CAISDPLTGETQYF
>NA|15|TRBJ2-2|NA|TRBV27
TGTGCCAGCCGTGTAGAGGGGGTTGTAGTCGGGGAGCTGTTTTTT
CASRVEGVVVGELFF